This T cell receptor (beta chain) is drawn from a study of T cell responses to AZD1222 COVID-19 vaccine. The repertoire was sequenced with immunoSEQ multiplex PCR; TCRdb's copy has only in-frame clones and lacks some. The table includes 100,000 to 150,000 clones, approximately 88% detected once. The sample here was peripheral blood, taken on day 0 of AZD1222 vaccination. The TCR comes from an adult in good health.

The CDR3 region is CASRTVNEQFF. The DNA for the CDR3 is TGTGCCAGCAGGACAGTAAATGAGCAGTTCTTC. The chain carries TRBV12-3 or TRBV12-4 and TRBJ2-1; a possible D gene is TRBD1 (5 bases). V was clipped by 6 bases and J by 7 bases, with 7 bases between them. There are 11 residues in the CDR3.